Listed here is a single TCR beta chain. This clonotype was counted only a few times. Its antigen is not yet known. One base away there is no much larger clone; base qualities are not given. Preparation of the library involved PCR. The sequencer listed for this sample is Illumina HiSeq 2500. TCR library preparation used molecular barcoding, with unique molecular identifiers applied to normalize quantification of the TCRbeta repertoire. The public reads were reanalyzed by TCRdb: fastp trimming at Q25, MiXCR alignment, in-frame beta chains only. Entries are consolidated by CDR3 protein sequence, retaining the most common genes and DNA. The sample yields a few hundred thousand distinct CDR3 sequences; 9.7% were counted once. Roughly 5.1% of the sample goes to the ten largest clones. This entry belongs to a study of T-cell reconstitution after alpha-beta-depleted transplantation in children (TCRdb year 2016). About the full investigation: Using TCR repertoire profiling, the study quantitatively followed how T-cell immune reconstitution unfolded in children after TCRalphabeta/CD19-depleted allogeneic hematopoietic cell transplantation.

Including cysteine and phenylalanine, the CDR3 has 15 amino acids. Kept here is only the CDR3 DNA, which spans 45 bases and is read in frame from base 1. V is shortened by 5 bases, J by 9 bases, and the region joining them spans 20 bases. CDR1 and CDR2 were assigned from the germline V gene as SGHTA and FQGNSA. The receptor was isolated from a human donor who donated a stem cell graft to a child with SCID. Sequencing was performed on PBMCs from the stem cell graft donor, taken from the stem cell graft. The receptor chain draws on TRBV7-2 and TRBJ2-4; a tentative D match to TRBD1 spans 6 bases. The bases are TGTGCCAGCAGCCCCATAGGGGGTAGAAGTGGCATTCAGTACTTC. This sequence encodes CASSPIGGRSGIQYF.